What follows describes a single TCR beta chain. This specimen comes from a study of PD-L1 blockade in urothelial cancer. Across the whole study: Bladder-origin urothelial cancer in males described about 85% of the roughly 29 patients. Earlier, patients had received 0 to 3 chemotherapy regimens. Blood drawn 3 weeks (second dose) and 6 weeks after treatment start was analyzed.

The assay was immunoSEQ multiplex PCR, and TCRdb's table has in-frame clones only and misses some. The profile covers approximately 100,000 clones, with around 90% appearing a single time and 0.75% to 0.95% taken by the ten largest. It was locally advanced or metastatic urothelial carcinoma that patients had. Sample: PBMCs, taken around atezolizumab (anti-PD-L1) treatment. The source of this sequence is a woman over 75 with urothelial cancer.

The CDR3 protein is CASSLQNRGEAFF. The DNA for the CDR3 is TGTGCCAGCAGCTTACAGAACAGGGGTGAAGCTTTCTTT. The J gene is TRBJ1-1, the V gene TRBV11-2; 7 bases align to TRBD1. This CDR3 has 13 residues. Per the germline V gene, CDR1 is SGHAT and CDR2 is FQNNGV. Losses at the gene ends were 2 bases for V and 7 bases for J; bases not matched to a gene: 4.